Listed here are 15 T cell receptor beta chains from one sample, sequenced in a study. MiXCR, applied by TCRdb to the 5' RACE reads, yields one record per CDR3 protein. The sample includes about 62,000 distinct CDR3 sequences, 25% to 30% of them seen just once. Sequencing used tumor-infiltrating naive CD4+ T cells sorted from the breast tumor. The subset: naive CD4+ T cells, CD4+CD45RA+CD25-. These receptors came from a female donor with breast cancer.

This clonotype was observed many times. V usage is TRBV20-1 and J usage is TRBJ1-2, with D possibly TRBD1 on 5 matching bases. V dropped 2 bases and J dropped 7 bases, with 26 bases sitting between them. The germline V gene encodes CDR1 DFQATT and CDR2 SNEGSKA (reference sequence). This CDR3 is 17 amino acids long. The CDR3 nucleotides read TGCAGTGCTAGAAGAGGGATTTGGGGGGGGAGAACCCTTGGCTACACCTTC. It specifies CSARRGIWGGRTLGYTF.

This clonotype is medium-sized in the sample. The CDR3, as DNA: TGTGCCAGCAGCCCAGGACAGCGAACGAACTATGGCTACACCTTC. Its translation: CASSPGQRTNYGYTF. The chain employs TRBV9 and TRBJ1-2, with a possible D match to TRBD1 (6 bases). CDR1 and CDR2 from the germline V gene are SGDLS and YYNGEE. V lost 4 bases and J lost 2, with 15 bases in between. The CDR3 sequence is 15 residues long. The entire variable domain, with the rest obtained from reference TRBV9 and TRBJ1-2, is as follows: DSGVTQTPKHLITATGQRVTLRCSPRSGDLSVYWYQQSLDQGLQFLIQYYNGEERAKGNILERFSAQQFPDLHSELNLSSLELGDSALYFCASSPGQRTNYGYTFGSGTRLTVV.

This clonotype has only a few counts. CDR3 in amino acids: CASSHQDLYGELFF. The CDR3 coding sequence is TGTGCCAGCAGTCACCAGGACTTGTATGGGGAGCTGTTTTTT. V is TRBV12-3 or TRBV12-4 and J is TRBJ2-2; D is perhaps TRBD2 (5 bases). The CDR3 spans 14 residues. Trimming pared 5 bases from V and 8 bases from J, leaving 15 bases between.

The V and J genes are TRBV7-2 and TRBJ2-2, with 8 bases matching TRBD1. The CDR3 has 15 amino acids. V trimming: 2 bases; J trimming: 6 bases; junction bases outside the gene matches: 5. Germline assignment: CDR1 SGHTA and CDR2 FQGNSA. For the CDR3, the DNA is TGTGCCAGCAGCTTAAGGCAGGGGGCGCCCGGGGAGCTGTTTTTT. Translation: CASSLRQGAPGELFF.

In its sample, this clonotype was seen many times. The CDR3 region is CASSRGQPPYEQYF. The CDR3 nucleotides are TGTGCCAGCAGCCGGGGACAGCCCCCCTACGAGCAGTACTTC. The V gene is TRBV5-5, the J gene TRBJ2-7; 7 positions agree with TRBD1. V shed 4 bases and J 2 bases; nucleotides not matched to a gene: 6. This CDR3 spans 14 amino acids. Germline V gives CDR1 SGHKS, CDR2 YYEKEE (reference sequence). Full variable domain (missing parts from reference TRBV5-5 and TRBJ2-7): DAGVTQSPTHLIKTRGQQVTLRCSPISGHKSVSWYQQVLGQGPQFIFQYYEKEERGRGNFPDRFSARQFPNYSSELNVNALLLGDSALYLCASSRGQPPYEQYFGPGTRLTVT.

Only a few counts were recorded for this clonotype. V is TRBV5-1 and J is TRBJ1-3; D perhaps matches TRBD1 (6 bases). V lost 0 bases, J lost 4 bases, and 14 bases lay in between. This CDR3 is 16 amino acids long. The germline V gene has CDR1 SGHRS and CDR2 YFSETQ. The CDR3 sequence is CASSLDEQGFGNTIYF. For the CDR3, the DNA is TGCGCCAGCAGCTTGGACGAACAGGGTTTCGGAAACACCATATATTTT.

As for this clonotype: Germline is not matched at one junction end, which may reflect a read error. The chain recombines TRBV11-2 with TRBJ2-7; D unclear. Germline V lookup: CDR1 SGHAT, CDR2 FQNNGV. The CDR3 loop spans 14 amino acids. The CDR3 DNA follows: TGTGCCAGCAGCTTACCGAGCCTATCCTACGGGCAGTACTTC. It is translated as CASSLPSLSYGQYF.

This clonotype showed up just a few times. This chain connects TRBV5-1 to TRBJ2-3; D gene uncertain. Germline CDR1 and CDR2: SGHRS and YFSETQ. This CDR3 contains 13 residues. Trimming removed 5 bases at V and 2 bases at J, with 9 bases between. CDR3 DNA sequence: TGCGCCAGCAGGTTGTATTACACAGATACGCAGTATTTT. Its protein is CASRLYYTDTQYF. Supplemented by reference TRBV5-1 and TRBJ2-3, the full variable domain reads KAGVTQTPRYLIKTRGQQVTLSCSPISGHRSVSWYQQTPGQGLQFLFEYFSETQRNKGNFPGRFSGRQFSNSRSEMNVSTLELGDSALYLCASRLYYTDTQYFGPGTRLTVL.

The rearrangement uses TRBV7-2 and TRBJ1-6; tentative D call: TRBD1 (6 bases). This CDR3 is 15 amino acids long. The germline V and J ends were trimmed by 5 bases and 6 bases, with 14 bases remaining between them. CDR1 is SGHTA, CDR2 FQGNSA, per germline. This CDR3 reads CASSQGQGSNSPLHF. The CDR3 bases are TGTGCCAGCAGCCAAGGTCAGGGGAGTAATTCACCCCTCCACTTT.

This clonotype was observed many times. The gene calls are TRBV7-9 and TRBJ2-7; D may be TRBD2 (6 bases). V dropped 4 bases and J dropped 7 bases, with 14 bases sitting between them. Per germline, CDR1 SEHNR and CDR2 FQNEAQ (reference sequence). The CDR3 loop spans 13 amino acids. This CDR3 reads CASSSHLGREQYF. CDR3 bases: TGTGCCAGCAGCTCACACCTGGGGAGGGAGCAGTACTTC.

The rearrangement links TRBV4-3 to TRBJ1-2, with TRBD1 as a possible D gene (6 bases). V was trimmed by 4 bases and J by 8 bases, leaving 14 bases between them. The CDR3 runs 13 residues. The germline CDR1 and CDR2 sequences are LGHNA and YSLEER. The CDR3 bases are TGCGCCAGCAGCCCGCAACAGGGTGAAGGCTACACCTTC. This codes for CASSPQQGEGYTF.

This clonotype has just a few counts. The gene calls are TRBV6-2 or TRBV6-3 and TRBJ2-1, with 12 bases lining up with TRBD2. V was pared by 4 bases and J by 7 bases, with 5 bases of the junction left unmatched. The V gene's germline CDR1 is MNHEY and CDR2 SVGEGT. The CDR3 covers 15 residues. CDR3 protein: CASSSTSGSINEQFF. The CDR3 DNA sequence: TGTGCCAGCAGTTCGACTAGCGGGAGTATAAATGAGCAGTTCTTC.

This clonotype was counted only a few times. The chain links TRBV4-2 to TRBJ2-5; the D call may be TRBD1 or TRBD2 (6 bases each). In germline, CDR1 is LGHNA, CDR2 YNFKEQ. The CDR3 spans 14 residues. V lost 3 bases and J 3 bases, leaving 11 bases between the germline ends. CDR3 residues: CASSQEGGEETQYF. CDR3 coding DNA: TGTGCCAGCAGCCAGGAGGGGGGAGAAGAGACCCAGTACTTC.

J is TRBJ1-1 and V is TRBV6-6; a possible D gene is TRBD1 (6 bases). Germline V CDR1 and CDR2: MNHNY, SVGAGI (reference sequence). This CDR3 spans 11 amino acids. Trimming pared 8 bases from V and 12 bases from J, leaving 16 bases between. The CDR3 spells CASSPGVRPFF. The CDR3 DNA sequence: TGTGCCAGCTCACCAGGGGTAAGGCCTTTCTTT.

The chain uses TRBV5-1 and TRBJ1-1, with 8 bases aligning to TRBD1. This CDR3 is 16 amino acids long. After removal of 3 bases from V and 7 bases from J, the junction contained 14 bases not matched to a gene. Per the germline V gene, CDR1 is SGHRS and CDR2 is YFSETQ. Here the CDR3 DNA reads TGCGCCAGCAGCTACGACAGGGGCGCTGGGAGTGGTGAAGCTTTCTTT. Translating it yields CASSYDRGAGSGEAFF.